This note documents a single T cell receptor beta chain sequence. Its specificity is unknown. Germline V gives CDR1 MNHEY, CDR2 SVGAGI. The CDR3 covers 15 residues. This entry is derived from a study of cytomegalovirus exposure and HLA in healthy donors. The PCR was carried out with 60 Vbeta primers and 13 Jbeta primers. Original data processing: The count from a later analysis was about 80 million unique TCR beta chains, around 10 million of them shared. Sequencing used immunoSEQ multiplex PCR; TCRdb keeps in-frame clones, though not all of them. That table is the source of V, J and clone size, and D and trimming were worked out from the DNA. The sample includes approximately 95,000 clones, about 80% seen only once; the top ten take roughly 9.8%. Notes on the study in general: It was only CMV serostatus that was available as immune exposure information.

The chain is built from TRBV6-5 and TRBJ2-5; the match to TRBD1 covers 10 bases. Judging by the DNA end, TRBJ2-7 fits better; the J call may be wrong. This sequence was found in a man younger than 35 in good health and CMV-seropositive. The sample comprised PBMCs. CDR3 coding DNA: TGTGCCAGCAGACAGCCGGGACAGGGGTCGAGCGAGCAGTACTTC. It yields the protein CASRQPGQGSSEQYF.